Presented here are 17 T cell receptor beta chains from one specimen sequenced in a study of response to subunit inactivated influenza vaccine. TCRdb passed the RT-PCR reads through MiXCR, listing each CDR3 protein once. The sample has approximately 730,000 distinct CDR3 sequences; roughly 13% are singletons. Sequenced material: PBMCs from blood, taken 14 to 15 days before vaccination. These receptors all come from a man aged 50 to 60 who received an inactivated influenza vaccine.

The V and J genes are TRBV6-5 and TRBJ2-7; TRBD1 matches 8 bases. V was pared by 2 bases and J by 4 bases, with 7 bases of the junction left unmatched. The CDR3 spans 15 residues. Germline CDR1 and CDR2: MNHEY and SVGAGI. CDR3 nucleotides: TGTGCCAGCAGTTACGGACAGGGTCAGGGATACGAGCAGTACTTC. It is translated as CASSYGQGQGYEQYF.

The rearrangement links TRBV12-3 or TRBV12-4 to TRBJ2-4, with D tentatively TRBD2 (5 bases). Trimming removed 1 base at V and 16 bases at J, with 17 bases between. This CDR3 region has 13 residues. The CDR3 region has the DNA TGTGCCAGCAGTTTAGATGAGGGTCAATGTCCATACTTC. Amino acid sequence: CASSLDEGQCPYF.

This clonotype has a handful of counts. The CDR3 DNA sequence: TGCGCCAGCGGGTTGGAGGGTGGACTTTTTCTCAATGAGCAGTTCTTC. It codes for CASGLEGGLFLNEQFF. The chain uses TRBV5-1 and TRBJ2-1; possibly TRBD2 for D (6 bases). Germline V gives CDR1 SGHRS, CDR2 YFSETQ. The CDR3 is 16 amino acids. The V end lost 7 bases, the J end lost 6 bases, and 23 bases lay between the germline ends.

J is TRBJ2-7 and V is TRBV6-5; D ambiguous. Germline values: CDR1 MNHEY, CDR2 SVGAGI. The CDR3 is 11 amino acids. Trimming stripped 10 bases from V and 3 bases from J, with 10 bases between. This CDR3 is CATRNSYEQYF. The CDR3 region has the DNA TGTGCCACCCGGAACAGCTACGAGCAGTACTTC.

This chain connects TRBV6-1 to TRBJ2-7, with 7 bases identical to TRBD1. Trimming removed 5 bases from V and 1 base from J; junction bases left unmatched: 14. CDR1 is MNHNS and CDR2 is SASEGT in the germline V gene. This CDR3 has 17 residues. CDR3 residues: CASSKIRQGVGSYEQYF. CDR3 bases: TGTGCCAGCAGTAAAATAAGACAGGGAGTAGGGTCCTACGAGCAGTACTTC.

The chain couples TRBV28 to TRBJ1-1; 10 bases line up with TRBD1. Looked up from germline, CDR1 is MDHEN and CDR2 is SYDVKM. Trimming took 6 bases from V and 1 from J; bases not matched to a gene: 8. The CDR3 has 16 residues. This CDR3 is CASRRPGQGPNTEAFF. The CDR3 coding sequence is TGTGCCAGCAGGCGCCCGGGACAGGGGCCGAACACTGAAGCTTTCTTT.

CDR3 in DNA: TGTGCCAGCAGAAAAGACGGGGTGATTGAAGCTTTCTTT. It codes for CASRKDGVIEAFF. J is TRBJ1-1 and V is TRBV2; D is unresolved. Trimming stripped 6 bases from V and 7 bases from J, with 15 bases between. The CDR3 contains 13 residues. The V gene's germline CDR1 is SNHLY and CDR2 FYNNEI. The variable domain in full, with the rest retrieved from reference TRBV2 and TRBJ1-1, is EPEVTQTPSHQVTQMGQEVILRCVPISNHLYFYWYRQILGQKVEFLVSFYNNEISEKSEIFDDQFSVERPDGSNFTLKIRSTKLEDSAMYFCASRKDGVIEAFFGQGTRLTVV.

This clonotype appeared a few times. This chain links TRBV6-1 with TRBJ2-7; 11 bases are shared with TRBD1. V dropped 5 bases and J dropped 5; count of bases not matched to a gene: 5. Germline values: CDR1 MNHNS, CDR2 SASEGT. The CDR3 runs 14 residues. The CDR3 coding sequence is TGTGCCAGCAGTCGGGACAGGGGGAGGCACGAGCAGTACTTC. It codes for CASSRDRGRHEQYF.

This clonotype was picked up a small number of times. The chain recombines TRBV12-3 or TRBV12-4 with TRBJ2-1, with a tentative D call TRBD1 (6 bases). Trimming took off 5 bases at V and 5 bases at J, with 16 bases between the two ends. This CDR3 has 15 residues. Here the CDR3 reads CASSAQGLSNNEQFF. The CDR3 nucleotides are TGTGCCAGCAGTGCCCAGGGGCTCTCAAACAATGAGCAGTTCTTC.

In DNA form, the CDR3 reads TGCGCCAGCAGCCAAGATATCCGGGAGACCTACGAGCAGTACTTC. Its translation: CASSQDIRETYEQYF. J is TRBJ2-7 and V is TRBV4-3; D is perhaps TRBD2 (6 bases). Germline V gives CDR1 LGHNA, CDR2 YSLEER. The CDR3 loop spans 15 amino acids. The germline V and J ends were trimmed by 0 bases and 2 bases, with 11 bases remaining between them.

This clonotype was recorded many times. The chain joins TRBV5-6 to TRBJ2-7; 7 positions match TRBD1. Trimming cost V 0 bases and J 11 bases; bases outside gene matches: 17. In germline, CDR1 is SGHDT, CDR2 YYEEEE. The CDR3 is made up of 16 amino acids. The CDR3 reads CASSLGILGDRMGEYF. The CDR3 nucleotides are TGTGCCAGCAGCTTGGGGATATTGGGGGACAGAATGGGGGAGTACTTC. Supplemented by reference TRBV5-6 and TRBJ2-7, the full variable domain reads DAGVTQSPTHLIKTRGQQVTLRCSPKSGHDTVSWYQQALGQGPQFIFQYYEEEERQRGNFPDRFSGHQFPNYSSELNVNALLLGDSALYLCASSLGILGDRMGEYFGPGTRLTVT.

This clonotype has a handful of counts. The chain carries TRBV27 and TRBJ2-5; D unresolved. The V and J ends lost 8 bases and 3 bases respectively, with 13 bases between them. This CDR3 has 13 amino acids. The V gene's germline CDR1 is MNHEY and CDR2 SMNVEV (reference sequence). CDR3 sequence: CASGWAAKETQYF. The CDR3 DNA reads TGTGCCAGCGGGTGGGCCGCAAAAGAGACCCAGTACTTC.

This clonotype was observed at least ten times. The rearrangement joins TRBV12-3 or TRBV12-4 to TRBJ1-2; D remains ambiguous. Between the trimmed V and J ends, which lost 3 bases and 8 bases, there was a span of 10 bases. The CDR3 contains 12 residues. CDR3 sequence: CASSFGTSGYTF. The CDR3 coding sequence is TGTGCCAGCAGTTTCGGCACAAGCGGCTACACCTTC.

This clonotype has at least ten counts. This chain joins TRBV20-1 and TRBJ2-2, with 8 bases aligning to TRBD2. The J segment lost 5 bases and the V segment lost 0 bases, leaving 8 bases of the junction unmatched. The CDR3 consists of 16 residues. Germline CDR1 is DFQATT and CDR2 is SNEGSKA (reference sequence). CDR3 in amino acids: CSAREVRREETGELFF. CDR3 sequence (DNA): TGCAGTGCTAGAGAGGTTAGGCGGGAGGAAACCGGGGAGCTGTTTTTT.

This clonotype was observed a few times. CDR3 sequence (DNA): TGTGCCAGCAGCAATGGTTATGGGCGGTCACCCCTCCACTTT. Translating it yields CASSNGYGRSPLHF. V is TRBV12-3 or TRBV12-4 and J is TRBJ1-6, with D uncertain. The germline V and J ends were trimmed by 6 bases and 10 bases, with 16 bases remaining between them. CDR3 length: 14 residues.

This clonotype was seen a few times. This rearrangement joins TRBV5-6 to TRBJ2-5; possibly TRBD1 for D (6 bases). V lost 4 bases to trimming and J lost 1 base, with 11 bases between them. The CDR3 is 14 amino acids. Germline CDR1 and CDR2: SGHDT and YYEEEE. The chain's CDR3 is CASSVGQIQETQYF. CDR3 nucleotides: TGTGCCAGCAGCGTAGGACAGATCCAAGAGACCCAGTACTTC.

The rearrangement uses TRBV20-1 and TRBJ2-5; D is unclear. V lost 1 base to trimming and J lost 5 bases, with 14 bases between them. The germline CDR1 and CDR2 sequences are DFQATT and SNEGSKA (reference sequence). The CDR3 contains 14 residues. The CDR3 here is CSARVRKTRETQYF. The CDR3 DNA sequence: TGCAGTGCTAGAGTTCGGAAGACGAGGGAGACCCAGTACTTC.